Listed here are 12 T cell receptor beta chains from one sample, sequenced in a study of T-cell memory formation after mild COVID-19. TCRdb re-derived calls from the 5' RACE reads in MiXCR, one entry per CDR3 protein. The sample records a few hundred thousand distinct CDR3 sequences, roughly 17% being singletons. Sequenced: PBMCs or a T cell subset sorted from them (not recorded which). These receptors were taken from a man younger than 35 who had mild COVID-19 (a few samples of this study predate the infection). Cell type and time point are not known.

This clonotype has a handful of counts. This sequence joins TRBV29-1 and TRBJ1-1; perhaps TRBD1 as D (6 bases). V was shortened by 6 bases and J by 2 bases, with 13 bases between the two germline ends. Per the germline V gene, CDR1 is SQVTM and CDR2 is ANQGSEA. CDR3 length: 13 amino acids. CDR3 in DNA: TGCAGCGTCAGACAGGTTCTAAACACTGAAGCTTTCTTT. Its translation: CSVRQVLNTEAFF.

The chain couples TRBV4-1 to TRBJ2-1; 7 nucleotides agree with TRBD2. CDR1 is MGHRA and CDR2 is YSYEKL in the germline V gene. This CDR3 comprises 15 residues. V dropped 5 bases and J dropped 6; count of bases not matched to a gene: 10. CDR3 bases: TGCGCCAGCAGCTCGCCGGGACTACTGGGCAATGAGCAGTTCTTC. It yields the protein CASSSPGLLGNEQFF.

This clonotype was seen only a few times. The V gene is TRBV14, the J gene TRBJ1-4; D is uncertain. With 0 bases removed from V and 3 bases from J, the gap between germline ends came to 11 bases. This CDR3 contains 16 residues. Germline CDR1 is SGHDN and CDR2 is FVKESK. The CDR3 spells CASSQEFETPNEKLFF. The CDR3 nucleotides read TGTGCCAGCAGCCAAGAATTTGAGACGCCTAATGAAAAACTGTTTTTT.

A few counts support this clonotype. The chain carries TRBV6-1 and TRBJ2-3; the match to TRBD2 covers 8 bases. Germline values: CDR1 MNHNS, CDR2 SASEGT. The CDR3 has 14 residues. The V segment lost 10 bases and the J segment 1 base; nucleotides outside the gene matches: 7. The CDR3 bases are TGTGCCACCCGTATCGGGGGGGGCACAGATACGCAGTATTTT. Residues: CATRIGGGTDTQYF.

This clonotype turned up a few times. This chain joins TRBV7-2 and TRBJ2-3, with D unclear. V was trimmed by 5 bases and J by 1 base, leaving 10 bases between them. The CDR3 covers 14 residues. Germline V lookup: CDR1 SGHTA, CDR2 FQGNSA. The CDR3 nucleotides are TGTGCCAGCAGCCTGGACGACGGCACAGATACGCAGTATTTT. This sequence encodes CASSLDDGTDTQYF. Full variable domain (rest looked up from reference TRBV7-2 and TRBJ2-3): GAGVSQSPSNKVTEKGKDVELRCDPISGHTALYWYRQSLGQGLEFLIYFQGNSAPDKSGLPSDRFSAERTGGSVSTLTIQRTQQEDSAVYLCASSLDDGTDTQYFGPGTRLTVL.

This chain links TRBV5-5 with TRBJ2-3; a weak D match, TRBD1 (5 bases). Germline V gene data show CDR1 as SGHKS and CDR2 as YYEKEE (reference sequence). This CDR3 region has 15 residues. V was cut by 0 bases and J by 2 bases, with 10 bases left in between. The CDR3 sequence: CASSLAGLYTDTQYF. The DNA of the CDR3 is TGTGCCAGCAGCTTGGCAGGGTTATACACAGATACGCAGTATTTT.

The CDR3 loop is CASSSGEVEVGTGELFF. In nucleotides, the CDR3 is TGTGCCAGCAGCTCGGGGGAGGTGGAGGTCGGCACCGGGGAGCTGTTTTTT. The rearrangement links TRBV5-5 to TRBJ2-2, with D possibly TRBD2 on 6 matching bases. V lost 3 bases to trimming and J lost 4 bases, with 19 bases between them. The CDR3 is 17 residues long. Germline loops: CDR1 SGHKS, CDR2 YYEKEE (reference sequence).

This chain connects TRBV20-1 to TRBJ2-7; 8 positions agree with TRBD1. CDR3 length: 15 residues. Trimming took 0 bases from V and 6 from J; bases not matched to a gene: 10. Germline CDR1 and CDR2: DFQATT and SNEGSKA (reference sequence). The CDR3 DNA reads as TGCAGTGCTAGAGACACCCTCAGGGGGCGCATCGAGCAGTACTTC. As protein: CSARDTLRGRIEQYF.

V and J are TRBV6-1 and TRBJ2-7, with TRBD1 as a possible D gene (6 bases). The CDR3 totals 13 residues. Per the germline V gene, CDR1 is MNHNS and CDR2 is SASEGT. Trimming shortened V by 7 bases and J by 2 bases, and 12 bases separated the two germline ends. The CDR3 nucleotides are TGTGCCAGCACCGGGACAAACACCTACGAGCAGTACTTC. It codes for CASTGTNTYEQYF.

This chain connects TRBV6-5 to TRBJ2-7, with 10 bases that match TRBD1. Per germline, CDR1 MNHEY and CDR2 SVGAGI. The length of the CDR3 is 14 residues. The ends lost 3 bases at V and 6 bases at J; junction bases unmatched: 5. As DNA, the CDR3 is TGTGCCAGCAGTTATGGGACAGGGGCCCTCGAGCAGTACTTC. Its translation is CASSYGTGALEQYF.

Many counts were recorded for this clonotype. The J gene is TRBJ2-5, the V gene TRBV11-2; D is tentatively TRBD1 or TRBD2 (5 bases each). This CDR3 comprises 14 residues. V was shortened by 1 base and J by 5 bases, with 11 bases between the two germline ends. Germline-derived CDR1 and CDR2 are SGHAT and FQNNGV. The CDR3 DNA reads TGTGCCAGCAGCTTAGGGGACCGGCGGGAGACCCAGTACTTC. Translated: CASSLGDRRETQYF.

This clonotype was recorded only once. V and J are TRBV6-1 and TRBJ2-3; 9 bases are shared with TRBD2. CDR1 and CDR2 (germline): MNHNS, SASEGT. The CDR3 runs 15 residues. V shed 3 bases, J shed 3 bases, and the junction held 4 bases outside the gene matches. CDR3 in DNA: TGTGCCAGCAGTGAGCTAGCGGGGTGGACAGATACGCAGTATTTT. It encodes CASSELAGWTDTQYF.